This T cell receptor (beta chain) was documented in a study of T cell repertoires in cytomegalovirus infection. This clonotype was counted only a few times. Its specificity is unknown. TCRdb independently ran MiXCR on the reads; one entry per CDR3 protein. The sample shows about 920,000 distinct CDR3 sequences, around 29% of them seen only once. There are 17 residues in the CDR3. In germline, CDR1 is LGHNA, CDR2 YSLEER. The V gene lost 0 bases and the J gene lost 4 bases, with 17 bases spanning the gap. The sequencing used cultured CD8+ T cells from PBMCs, collected from culture after CMV antigen stimulation. The rearrangement links TRBV4-3 to TRBJ2-3, with D possibly TRBD2 on 5 matching bases. The clonotype was recovered from a human donor in good health (CMV status not recorded). Some clones in this sample may be carry-over from other donors' samples. CDR3 DNA sequence: TGCGCCAGCAGCCAAGATCCGCGGGCCGGGCATCCAGATACGCAGTATTTT. Amino acid sequence: CASSQDPRAGHPDTQYF.